This TCR beta chain is drawn from a study of OX40 agonist ivuxolimab in advanced cancers. Study in general: Subjects had a mean age of about 57 years, with a range of 23 to 79; about 83% were male. Checkpoint inhibitors had been given previously to roughly 40% of patients.

Study-level findings and limits: The study found that CD8+ T cells averaged more expanded clones than CD4+. Among patients with partial responses at 0.1-3.0 mg/kg, clonal expansion was among the lowest.

The V end lost 4 bases, the J end lost 0 bases, and 9 bases lay between the germline ends. CDR1 is SNHLY and CDR2 is FYNNEI in the germline V gene. This CDR3 contains 14 residues. TCRdb's table, derived via immunoSEQ multiplex PCR, lists solely in-frame clones and lacks some. Among tens of thousands of clones listed, more than 75% were seen once. As to this clone: Its antigen remains unidentified.

This clonotype was sampled from an adult with an advanced solid tumor such as melanoma, head and neck, liver or kidney cancer. The V and J genes are TRBV2 and TRBJ1-1; the D is unclear. Sequenced here: CD4+ or CD8+ T cells sorted from blood, sampled in a trial of the OX40 agonist ivuxolimab. CDR3 bases: TGTGCCAGCAGTGGAACTCGGATGAACACTGAAGCTTTCTTT. Protein product: CASSGTRMNTEAFF.